These 8 T cell receptor beta chains share one sample of origin, sequenced in a study of low-dose radiotherapy and immunotherapy resistance in tumors. Time point here: before trial treatment. cDNA synthesis used a TRAV/TRBV-specific primer set for both chains. Amplification of TCRs used a constant-region primer and V-primer adapter for approximately 18 PCR cycles. TCRdb re-derived calls from the reads in MiXCR, one entry per CDR3 protein. This table has nearly 95,000 distinct CDR3 sequences, more than 8.5% appearing once. The starting material was PBMCs, obtained before treatment. The receptors shown here come from a male donor with prostate cancer.

Ten or more counts support this clonotype. The chain uses TRBV29-1 and TRBJ1-2; no clear D gene. The CDR3 covers 13 residues. With 7 bases removed from V and 4 bases from J, the gap between germline ends came to 16 bases. The V gene's germline CDR1 is SQVTM and CDR2 ANQGSEA. The CDR3 loop reads CSALDGSGYGYTF. CDR3 nucleotides: TGCAGCGCCTTAGACGGGTCTGGCTATGGCTACACCTTC.

This clonotype was recorded at least ten times. This sequence joins TRBV6-4 and TRBJ2-2, with D uncertain. The ends were cut back, 5 bases at V and 2 bases at J, with 15 bases in the middle. The germline V gene encodes CDR1 MRHNA and CDR2 SNTAGT. The CDR3 spans 16 residues. The CDR3 coding sequence is TGTGCCAGCAGTCGAGACGGACCCCCTAACACCGGGGAGCTGTTTTTT. Protein sequence: CASSRDGPPNTGELFF.

This clonotype was detected ten times or more. V gene TRBV4-2 combines with J gene TRBJ1-4; 7 bases fit TRBD1. The germline V gene has CDR1 LGHNA and CDR2 YNFKEQ. The CDR3 spans 15 residues. Germline trimming cut 0 bases from V and 5 bases from J; bases unmatched to any gene: 3. The CDR3 coding sequence is TGTGCCAGCAGCCAAGACAGGGGGAAGAATGAAAAACTGTTTTTT. It encodes CASSQDRGKNEKLFF.

This clonotype has ten or more counts. The rearrangement links TRBV20-1 to TRBJ1-1; TRBD1 is a possible D gene (6 bases). Per the germline V gene, CDR1 is DFQATT and CDR2 is SNEGSKA (reference sequence). V dropped 6 bases and J dropped 3 bases, with 17 bases sitting between them. CDR3 length: 14 amino acids. The CDR3 loop reads CSARLPQGYTEAFF. The CDR3 bases are TGCAGTGCCCGCCTCCCGCAGGGGTACACTGAAGCTTTCTTT.

The table lists this clonotype with many counts. This chain links TRBV5-1 with TRBJ2-1; TRBD1 or TRBD2 may be the D gene (5 bases each). Per germline, CDR1 SGHRS and CDR2 YFSETQ. The CDR3 loop spans 16 amino acids. Trimming removed 4 bases from V and 5 bases from J, with 19 bases in between. The CDR3 bases are TGCGCCAGCAGCCCGACCGGGACCAGACCCAACAATGAGCAGTTCTTC. It encodes CASSPTGTRPNNEQFF.

This clonotype was picked up one time. This likely stems from a read error, as it lies one base from a far larger clone. This rearrangement joins TRBV6-5 to TRBJ2-2; D possibly corresponds to TRBD2 (6 bases). CDR1 is MNHEY and CDR2 is SVGAGI in the germline V gene. This CDR3 comprises 14 residues. Here the CDR3 DNA reads TGTGCCAGCAAAAGCGGGTCGAACACCGGGGAGCTGCTTTTT. Its translation: CASKSGSNTGELLF.

This clonotype has ten or more counts. In nucleotides, the CDR3 is TGTGCCAGCAGCTGGGGTACCCCGAGCTCCTACAATGAGCAGTTCTTC. Translation gives CASSWGTPSSYNEQFF. The V and J genes are TRBV5-6 and TRBJ2-1; D is undetermined. Germline V gene data show CDR1 as SGHDT and CDR2 as YYEEEE. The CDR3 is 16 amino acids. V was trimmed by 3 bases and J by 0 bases, leaving 13 bases between them.

This clonotype was seen ten or more times. This chain joins TRBV7-2 and TRBJ2-1, with 7 bases lining up with TRBD1. J lost 5 bases, V lost 1 base, and 5 bases had no gene match. The CDR3 loop spans 15 amino acids. Germline loops: CDR1 SGHTA, CDR2 FQGNSA. The CDR3 protein is CASSLVATGNNEQFF. The CDR3 DNA sequence: TGTGCCAGCAGCTTAGTTGCGACAGGGAACAATGAGCAGTTCTTC.